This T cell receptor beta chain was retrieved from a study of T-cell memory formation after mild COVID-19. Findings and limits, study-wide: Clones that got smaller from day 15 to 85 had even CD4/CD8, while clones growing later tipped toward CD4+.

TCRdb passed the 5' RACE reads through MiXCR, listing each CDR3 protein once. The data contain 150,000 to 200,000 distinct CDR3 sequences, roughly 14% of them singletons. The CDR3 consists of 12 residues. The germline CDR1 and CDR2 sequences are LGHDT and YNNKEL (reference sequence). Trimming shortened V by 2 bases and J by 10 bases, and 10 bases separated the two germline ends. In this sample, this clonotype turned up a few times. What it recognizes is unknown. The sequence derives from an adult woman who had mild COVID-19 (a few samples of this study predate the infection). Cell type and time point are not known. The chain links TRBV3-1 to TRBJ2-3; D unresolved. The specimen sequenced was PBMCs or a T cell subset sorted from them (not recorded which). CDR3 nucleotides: TGTGCCAGCAGCCAATTGCTAGTCCCGCAGTATTTT. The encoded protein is CASSQLLVPQYF.